What follows is one TCR beta chain and its context. Which antigen it targets is not known. No much larger clone exists at a distance of one base, and base qualities are not known. Using the deep immunoSEQ assay, TCR CDR3 regions were amplified from genomic DNA by multiplex PCR. Extracted genomic DNA from each cell subset was spread evenly across all wells of several immunoSEQ 96-well plates, with each plate serving as a replicate. For sorted subsets, roughly 0.2 ug genomic DNA, equal to 25,000 to 35,000 T cell genomes, was loaded into each replicate PCR. The purified libraries were quantified using a Qubit 3.0 fluorometer, sized with a Bioanalyzer 2100, and then quantified again using the KAPA Library Quantification kit. Each immunoSEQ 96-well plate was sequenced on its own single-read 150-cycle Illumina NextSeq 550 flow cell. In the authors' own workflow: Because the immunoSEQ output held only junctional sequences and lacked quality scores, the filtering could not match the filtering applied to full-length reads. Sequences were annotated with PyIR, a Python wrapper for IgBLAST v1.9, using IMGT germline references to assign V/J genes and CDR3. Any read was removed if the V/J assignment was weak (E-value above 1e-6), the CDR3 was missing, or the read contained stop codons, out-of-frame junctions, or ambiguous translated residues. V3J clonotypes were defined as sequences sharing an identical inferred V gene, J gene, and CDR3 amino acid sequence. Percentage overlap between repertoires was calculated by dividing the number of shared unique clonotypes by the size of the smaller repertoire. RTK rarefaction, the Chao1 estimator, and Recon v2.1 estimates of unobserved clonotypes were used to assess repertoire richness. Generation probabilities for all TCRbeta clonotypes obtained by the gDNA method from a handful of donors were computed using OLGA. Held by TCRdb, this immuneACCESS table contains in-frame sequences only and omits some clones. Under half of the omission traces to an unresolved V gene where checked; the cause of the rest is unknown. V, J and clone size are those of that table, while D and trimming were read from the DNA. In this sample the table shows millions of clones, roughly 95% of which occur a single time. The top ten clonotypes cover roughly 1.1% of the sample.

These data are taken from a study of shared clonotypes between healthy human individuals (TCRdb year 2020). About the investigation overall: A couple of women and a few men aged 18 to 49 years were included in the cohort. Per donor, three plates each were used for CD4 naive and CD4 memory, two for CD8 naive, and one for CD8 memory. Blood TCR repertoires of roughly five healthy adults were deeply sequenced to estimate repertoire size and the extent of clonotype sharing between individuals. To increase sequencing depth and limit assay-specific biases, different laboratories used diverse techniques to prepare libraries and sequence TCR repertoires. Per donor, leukapheresis produced somewhere between about 0.9 and 9.5 billion PBMCs.

CD8 naive samples were obtained by positive selection for CCR7 among CD45RO-negative cells, yielding a CD45RA+CCR7+ population from which TemRA cells were excluded. Donors were healthy HIV-negative adults with no recently reported acute infections or vaccinations. Every donor was a Caucasian adult living in Nashville, Tennessee, USA. After blood collection by leukapheresis, PBMCs were isolated using Ficoll-Histopaque density gradient centrifugation and then cryopreserved in the vapor phase of liquid nitrogen. Analytical flow cytometry was used to check the purity and quantity of every magnetically sorted T cell population. Each sorted fraction had its genomic DNA isolated and then quantified by UV absorbance on a Nanodrop 2000c. General study outcomes and caveats: Sampling was restricted to blood, and TCR repertoires in tissues likely differ from the TCR repertoires found in blood. Incomplete sequencing was indicated by rarefaction of sorted-subset datasets, despite the large sequencing depth. Larger estimated clonotype richness was generally found for naive subsets than for memory subsets. Pairwise subsampling indicated that sequencing depth was expected to affect the degree of clonotype sharing among donors. Across a handful of donors, roughly 5.4% of naive CD4, around 3.3% of naive CD8, about 2.3% of memory CD4, and under 0.45% of memory CD8 clonotypes were shared. Clonotypes shared by all four sorted-subset donors showed higher generation probabilities than non-shared clonotypes. Because the study included only a small number of donors, the genetic and exposure-history diversity represented was limited.

This TCR was recovered from a man between 18 and 35 years old in good health. Sequenced input: naive CD8+ T cells sorted from blood. The sample's cell subset or site label is to be understood as: CD45RA+CCR7+.

The CDR3 amino acid sequence is: CASSYWTSGEQFF. The DNA is TGTGCCAGCAGTTACTGGACTAGCGGTGAGCAGTTCTTC. Recombination joined TRBV6-5 with TRBJ2-1, with 10 bases aligning to TRBD2. CDR1 and CDR2 (MNHEY, SVGAGI) derive from the germline V gene. The junction shows trimming of 1 base on V and 9 bases on J, and the gene matches do not reach 0 bases of it. From the cysteine through the phenylalanine, the CDR3 covers 13 amino acids. Left in the record is the CDR3 DNA by itself, 39 bases read in frame from the first base.